The rows below give T cell receptor beta chains drawn from one sample of a study of CD8 T cells in Susac syndrome. TCRdb reanalysed the immunoSEQ multiplex PCR reads using MiXCR and keeps one entry per CDR3 protein. Counted here are fewer than 350,000 distinct CDR3 sequences, around 91% occurring once; the ten biggest clones make up 0.18%. The sample taken for sequencing was CD8+ T cells from PBMCs. The origin of the receptors is a human donor with multiple sclerosis. Each CDR3 is given with its conserved first and last residue.

v_call cdr3_aa
TRBV6-6 CASRPYRGAGSDTQYF
TRBV24-1 CATSAFGAHNEQFF
TRBV6-5 CASSYQAGDGRAHEQYF
TRBV29-1 CSVGAYSYEQYF
TRBV20-1 CSAGPGDNEQFF
TRBV7-9 CASGGSDTQYF
TRBV20-1 CSAAGPPNTGELFF
TRBV27 CASSLSSGYTGELFF
TRBV7-3 CASSLSPNYGYTF
TRBV5-4 CASSLGPGGGGNQPQHF
TRBV4-3 CASSQGEDYNEQFF
TRBV6-4 CASSVVGGYEQYF
TRBV6-5 CASSYSHEQFF
TRBV6-4 CASSPTAERDTQYF
TRBV13 CASSLYGTGLGGEQFF
TRBV25-1 CASSEGGRYTF
TRBV6-2/TRBV6-3 CASGLGDEQYF
TRBV28 CASSFGTSAYYEQYF
TRBV4-3 CASSQESRLPRDGYTF
TRBV9 CASSAGTSNTGELFF
TRBV19 CASSIPLAGNRGNEQFF
TRBV29-1 CSVEGSFQETQYF
TRBV6-5 CASSSDVSSGANVLTF
TRBV29-1 CSVASAQGGYEQYF
TRBV6-5 CASSYSTGDTQYF
TRBV12-3/TRBV12-4 CASSFWDTVSYNEQFF
TRBV12-3/TRBV12-4 CASSLSLFSYEQYF
TRBV7-9 CASSLDSYGYTF
TRBV28 CASSFRGISSYEQYF
TRBV28 CASRYGTSGDYEQYF
TRBV29-1 CSVETGLYQETQYF
TRBV30 CAWSTSITYEQYF
TRBV29-1 CSGDLYNTGELFF
TRBV28 CASSWVRQGVREQYF
TRBV28 CASSSRGVDTEAFF
TRBV14 CASRSSWGLTHTDTQYF
TRBV2 CASSEAPGWRVTEAFF
TRBV27 CASSLGQGGLYEQYF
TRBV6-1 CASSKRLDYNEQFF